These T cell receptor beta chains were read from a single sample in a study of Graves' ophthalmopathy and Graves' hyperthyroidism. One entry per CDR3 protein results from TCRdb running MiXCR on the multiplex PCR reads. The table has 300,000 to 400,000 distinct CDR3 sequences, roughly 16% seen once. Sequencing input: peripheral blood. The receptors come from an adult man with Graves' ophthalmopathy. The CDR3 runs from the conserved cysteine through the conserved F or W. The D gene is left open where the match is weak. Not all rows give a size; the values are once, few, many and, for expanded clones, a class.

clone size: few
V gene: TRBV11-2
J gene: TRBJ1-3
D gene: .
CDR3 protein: CASSSYDFHFGNTIYF
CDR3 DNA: TGTGCCAGCAGCTCTTACGACTTTCACTTTGGAAACACCATATATTTT

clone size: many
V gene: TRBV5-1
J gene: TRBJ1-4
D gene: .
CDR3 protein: CASSSGGDTEKLFF
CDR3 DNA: TGCGCCAGCAGCTCTGGCGGGGACACTGAAAAACTGTTTTTT

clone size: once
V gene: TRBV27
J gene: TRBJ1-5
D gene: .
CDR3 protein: CASSSIFSAGAGNQPQHF
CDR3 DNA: TGTGCCAGCAGTTCCATATTCTCGGCAGGGGCTGGAAATCAGCCCCAGCATTTT

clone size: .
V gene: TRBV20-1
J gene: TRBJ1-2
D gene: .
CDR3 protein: CSARGGLDTF
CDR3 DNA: TGCAGTGCTAGAGGGGGGCTAGACACCTTC

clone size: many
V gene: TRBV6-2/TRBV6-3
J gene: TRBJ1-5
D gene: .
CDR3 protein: CASSYSTRGTNQPQHF
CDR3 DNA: TGTGCCAGCAGTTACTCGACTAGGGGAACCAATCAGCCCCAGCATTTT

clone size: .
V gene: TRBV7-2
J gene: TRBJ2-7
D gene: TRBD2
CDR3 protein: CASSWGLAGVHEQYF
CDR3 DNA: TGTGCCAGCAGCTGGGGACTAGCGGGAGTCCACGAGCAGTACTTC

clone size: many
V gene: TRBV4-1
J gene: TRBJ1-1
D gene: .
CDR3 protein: CASSQLMRNTEAFF
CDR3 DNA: TGCGCCAGCAGCCAACTAATGAGGAACACTGAAGCTTTCTTT

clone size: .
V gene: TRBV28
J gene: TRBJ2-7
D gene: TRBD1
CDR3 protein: CASSFLGTDYEQYF
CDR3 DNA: TGTGCCAGCAGTTTTCTTGGGACAGACTACGAGCAGTACTTC

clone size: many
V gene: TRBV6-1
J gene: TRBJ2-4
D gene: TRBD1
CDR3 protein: CASSKQGRPYYIQYF
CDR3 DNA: TGTGCCAGCAGCAAACAGGGGCGCCCTTACTACATTCAGTACTTC

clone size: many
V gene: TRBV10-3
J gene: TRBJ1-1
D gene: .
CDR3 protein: CAISGGGENTEAFF
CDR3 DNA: TGTGCCATCAGTGGGGGCGGGGAGAACACTGAAGCTTTCTTT

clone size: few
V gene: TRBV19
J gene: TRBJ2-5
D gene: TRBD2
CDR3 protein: CASSVSSGGGETQYF
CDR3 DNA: TGTGCCAGTAGCGTTTCTAGCGGGGGTGGAGAGACCCAGTACTTC

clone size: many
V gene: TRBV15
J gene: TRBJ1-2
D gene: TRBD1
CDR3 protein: CATSRDAGGGYTF
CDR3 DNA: TGTGCCACCAGCAGAGACGCAGGGGGCGGCTACACCTTC

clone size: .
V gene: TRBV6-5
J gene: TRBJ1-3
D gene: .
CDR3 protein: CASSYTGTSSGNTIYF
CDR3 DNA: TGTGCCAGCAGTTACACAGGGACGAGCTCTGGAAACACCATATATTTT

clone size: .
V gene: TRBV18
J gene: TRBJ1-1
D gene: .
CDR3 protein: CASSDEGQNTEAFF
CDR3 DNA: TGTGCCAGCTCAGATGAGGGACAGAACACTGAAGCTTTCTTT

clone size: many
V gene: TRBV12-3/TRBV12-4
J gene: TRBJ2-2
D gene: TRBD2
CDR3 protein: CASSRGLGLVGELFF
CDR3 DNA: TGTGCCAGCAGTCGGGGACTAGGATTGGTCGGGGAGCTGTTTTTT

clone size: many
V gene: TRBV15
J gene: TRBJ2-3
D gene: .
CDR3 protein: CATSRAGSDRTDTQYF
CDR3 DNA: TGTGCCACCAGCAGAGCGGGGAGTGACCGCACAGATACGCAGTATTTT

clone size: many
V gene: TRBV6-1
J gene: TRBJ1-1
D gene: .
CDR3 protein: CASSDTGLSYTEAFF
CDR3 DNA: TGTGCCAGCAGTGACACAGGGTTAAGCTACACTGAAGCTTTCTTT

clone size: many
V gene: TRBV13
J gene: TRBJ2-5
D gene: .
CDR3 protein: CASSFWQETQYF
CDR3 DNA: TGTGCCAGCAGCTTCTGGCAAGAGACCCAGTACTTC

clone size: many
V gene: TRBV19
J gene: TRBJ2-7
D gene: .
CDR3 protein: CASSAQRKSSYEQYF
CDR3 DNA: TGTGCCAGTAGTGCCCAGCGGAAGAGCTCCTACGAGCAGTACTTC

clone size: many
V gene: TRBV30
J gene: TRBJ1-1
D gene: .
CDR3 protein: CAWSVRRNTEAFF
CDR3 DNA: TGTGCCTGGAGTGTAAGGAGGAACACTGAAGCTTTCTTT

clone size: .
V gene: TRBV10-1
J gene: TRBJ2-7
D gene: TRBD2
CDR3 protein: CASSEGLAGYEQYF
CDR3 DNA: TGCGCCAGCAGTGAAGGGCTAGCGGGCTACGAGCAGTACTTC

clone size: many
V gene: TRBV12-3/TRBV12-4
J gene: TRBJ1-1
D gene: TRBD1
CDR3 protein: CASTQTGGRRVVAFF
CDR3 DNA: TGTGCCAGCACTCAAACAGGGGGCCGTAGGGTGGTAGCTTTCTTT

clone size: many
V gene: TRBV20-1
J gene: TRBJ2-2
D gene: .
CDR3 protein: CSARTSMTGELFF
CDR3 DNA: TGCAGTGCTAGAACTAGCATGACCGGGGAGCTGTTTTTT

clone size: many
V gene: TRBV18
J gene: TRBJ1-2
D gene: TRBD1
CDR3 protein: CASSGNTGDGYTF
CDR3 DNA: TGTGCCAGCTCAGGCAATACAGGGGATGGCTACACCTTC

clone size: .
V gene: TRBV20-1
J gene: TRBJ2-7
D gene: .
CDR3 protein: CSAARTDVERQQYF
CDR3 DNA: TGCAGTGCTGCTAGGACAGACGTTGAGAGGCAGCAGTACTTC

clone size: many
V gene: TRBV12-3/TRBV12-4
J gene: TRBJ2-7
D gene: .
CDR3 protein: CASSPEGGYEQYF
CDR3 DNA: TGTGCCAGCAGTCCGGAGGGCGGCTACGAGCAGTACTTC

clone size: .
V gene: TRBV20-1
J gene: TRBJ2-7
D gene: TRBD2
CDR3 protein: CSAMAGVGSYEQYF
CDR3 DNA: TGCAGTGCTATGGCGGGAGTAGGGTCCTACGAGCAGTACTTC

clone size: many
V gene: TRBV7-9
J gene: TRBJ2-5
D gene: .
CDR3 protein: CASSLGARQETQYF
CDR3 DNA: TGTGCCAGCAGCTTAGGGGCCCGCCAAGAGACCCAGTACTTC

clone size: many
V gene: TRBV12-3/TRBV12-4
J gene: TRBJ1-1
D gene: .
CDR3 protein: CASSPRRSETTEAFF
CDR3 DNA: TGTGCCAGCAGTCCCCGTCGCAGCGAAACGACTGAAGCTTTCTTT

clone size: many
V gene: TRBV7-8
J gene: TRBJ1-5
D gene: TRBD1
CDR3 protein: CASSSPQGAIGNQPQHF
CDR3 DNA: TGTGCCAGCAGCTCACCACAGGGGGCGATCGGCAATCAGCCCCAGCATTTT

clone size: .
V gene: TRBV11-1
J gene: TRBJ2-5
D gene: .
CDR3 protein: CASSIDSGYQETQYF
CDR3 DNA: TGTGCCAGCAGCATAGACTCGGGGTACCAAGAGACCCAGTACTTC

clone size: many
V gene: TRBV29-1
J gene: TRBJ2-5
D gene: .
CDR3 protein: CSVEKETQYF
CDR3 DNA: TGCAGCGTCGAGAAAGAGACCCAGTACTTC

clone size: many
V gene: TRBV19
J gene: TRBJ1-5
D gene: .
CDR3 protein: CASTAGFQPQHF
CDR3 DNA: TGTGCCAGTACAGCGGGTTTTCAGCCCCAGCATTTT

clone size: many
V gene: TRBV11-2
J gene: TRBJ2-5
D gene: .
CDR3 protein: CASSFQTRTRGQETQYF
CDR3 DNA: TGTGCCAGCAGCTTCCAAACCCGGACCAGAGGCCAAGAGACCCAGTACTTC

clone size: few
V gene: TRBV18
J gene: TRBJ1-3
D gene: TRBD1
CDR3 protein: CASSPGQGRGNTIYF
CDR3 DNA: TGTGCCAGCTCACCTGGACAGGGAAGGGGAAACACCATATATTTT

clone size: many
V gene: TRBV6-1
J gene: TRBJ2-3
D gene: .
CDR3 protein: CASSEEPPPGGTDTQYF
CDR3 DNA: TGTGCCAGCAGTGAAGAGCCGCCCCCTGGGGGAACAGATACGCAGTATTTT

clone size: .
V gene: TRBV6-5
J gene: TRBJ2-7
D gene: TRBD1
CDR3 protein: CASSYSTGGGEQYF
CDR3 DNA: TGTGCCAGCAGTTACTCGACAGGGGGGGGCGAGCAGTACTTC

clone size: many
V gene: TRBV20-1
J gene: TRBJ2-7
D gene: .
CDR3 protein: CSAPMTDSSYEQYF
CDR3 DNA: TGCAGTGCTCCAATGACGGATAGCTCCTACGAGCAGTACTTC

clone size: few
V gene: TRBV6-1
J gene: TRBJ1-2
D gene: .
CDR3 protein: CASSASQIYGYTF
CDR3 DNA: TGTGCCAGCAGTGCGTCACAGATTTATGGCTACACCTTC

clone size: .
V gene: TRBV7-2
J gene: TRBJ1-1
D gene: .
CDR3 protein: CASSVDAGRGAFF
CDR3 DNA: TGTGCCAGCAGCGTCGACGCGGGACGGGGGGCTTTCTTT

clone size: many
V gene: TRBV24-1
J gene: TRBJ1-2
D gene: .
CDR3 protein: CATSDSNQSYTF
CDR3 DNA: TGTGCCACCAGTGACTCGAACCAAAGCTACACCTTC

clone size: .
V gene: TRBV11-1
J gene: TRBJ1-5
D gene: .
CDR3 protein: CASSFRDIIYSNQPQHF
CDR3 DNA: TGTGCCAGCAGCTTCCGGGACATCATTTATAGCAATCAGCCCCAGCATTTT

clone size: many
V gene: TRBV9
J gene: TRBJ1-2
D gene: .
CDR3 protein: CASSITGSYGYTF
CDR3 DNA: TGTGCCAGCAGCATAACAGGGAGCTATGGCTACACCTTC

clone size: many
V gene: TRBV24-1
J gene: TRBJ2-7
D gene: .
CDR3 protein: CATSDHRETPYEQYF
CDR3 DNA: TGTGCCACCAGTGATCACAGGGAGACTCCCTACGAGCAGTACTTC

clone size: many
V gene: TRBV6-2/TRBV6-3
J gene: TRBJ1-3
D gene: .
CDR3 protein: CASSSGTLEAGNTIYF
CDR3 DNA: TGTGCCAGCAGTTCAGGGACACTTGAGGCTGGAAACACCATATATTTT

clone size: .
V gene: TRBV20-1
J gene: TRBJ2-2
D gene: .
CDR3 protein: CSAEYDWRSNTGELFF
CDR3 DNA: TGCAGTGCGGAATATGATTGGAGATCGAACACCGGGGAGCTGTTTTTT

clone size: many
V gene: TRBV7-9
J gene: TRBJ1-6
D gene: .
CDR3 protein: CASSPGHHNSPLHF
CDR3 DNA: TGTGCCAGCAGCCCGGGACACCATAATTCACCCCTCCACTTT

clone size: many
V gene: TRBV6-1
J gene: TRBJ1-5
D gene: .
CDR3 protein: CASRALGDLNQPQHF
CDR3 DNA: TGTGCCAGCAGGGCCCTAGGGGACCTCAATCAGCCCCAGCATTTT